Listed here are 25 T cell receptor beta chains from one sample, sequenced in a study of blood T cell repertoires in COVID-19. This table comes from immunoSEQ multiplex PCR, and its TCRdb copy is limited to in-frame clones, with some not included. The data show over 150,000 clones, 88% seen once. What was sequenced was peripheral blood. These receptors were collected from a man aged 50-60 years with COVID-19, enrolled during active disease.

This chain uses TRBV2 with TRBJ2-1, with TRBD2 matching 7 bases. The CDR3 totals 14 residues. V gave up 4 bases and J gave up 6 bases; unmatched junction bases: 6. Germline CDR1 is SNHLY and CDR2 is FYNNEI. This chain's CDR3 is CASSALAAGNEQFF. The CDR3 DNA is TGTGCCAGCAGTGCTCTAGCGGCTGGCAATGAGCAGTTCTTC. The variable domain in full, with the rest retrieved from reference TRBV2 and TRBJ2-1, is EPEVTQTPSHQVTQMGQEVILRCVPISNHLYFYWYRQILGQKVEFLVSFYNNEISEKSEIFDDQFSVERPDGSNFTLKIRSTKLEDSAMYFCASSALAAGNEQFFGPGTRLTVL.

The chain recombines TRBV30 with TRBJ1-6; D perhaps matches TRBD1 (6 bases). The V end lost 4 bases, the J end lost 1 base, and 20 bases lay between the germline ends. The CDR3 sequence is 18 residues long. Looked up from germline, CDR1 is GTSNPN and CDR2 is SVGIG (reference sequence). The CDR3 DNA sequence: TGTGCCTGGAAACGTCTCGGGCAGGGGCAGTCCTATAATTCACCCCTCCACTTT. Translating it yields CAWKRLGQGQSYNSPLHF. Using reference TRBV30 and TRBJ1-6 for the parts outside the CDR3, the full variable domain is SQTIHQWPATLVQPVGSPLSLECTVEGTSNPNLYWYRQAAGRGLQLLFYSVGIGQISSEVPQNLSASRPQDRQFILSSKKLLLSDSGFYLCAWKRLGQGQSYNSPLHFGNGTRLTVT.

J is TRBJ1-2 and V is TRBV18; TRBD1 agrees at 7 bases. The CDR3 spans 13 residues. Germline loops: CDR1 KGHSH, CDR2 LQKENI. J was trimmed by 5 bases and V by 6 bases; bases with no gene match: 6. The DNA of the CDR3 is TGTGCCAGCTCCGGACAGGCGTTGTATGGCTACACCTTC. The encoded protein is CASSGQALYGYTF.

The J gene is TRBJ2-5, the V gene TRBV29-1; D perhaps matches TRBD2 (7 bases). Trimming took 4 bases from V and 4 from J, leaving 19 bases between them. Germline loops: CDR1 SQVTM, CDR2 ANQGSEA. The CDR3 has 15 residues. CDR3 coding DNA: TGCAGCGTTGGCCCCGCGGGGGCGATGGGAGAGACCCAGTACTTC. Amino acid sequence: CSVGPAGAMGETQYF.

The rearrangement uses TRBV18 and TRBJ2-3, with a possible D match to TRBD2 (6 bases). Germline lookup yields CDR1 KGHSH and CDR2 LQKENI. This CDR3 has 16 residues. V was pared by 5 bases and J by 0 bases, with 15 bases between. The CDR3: CASSALADTSTDTQYF. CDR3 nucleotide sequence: TGTGCCAGCTCAGCTTTAGCGGATACTAGCACAGATACGCAGTATTTT.

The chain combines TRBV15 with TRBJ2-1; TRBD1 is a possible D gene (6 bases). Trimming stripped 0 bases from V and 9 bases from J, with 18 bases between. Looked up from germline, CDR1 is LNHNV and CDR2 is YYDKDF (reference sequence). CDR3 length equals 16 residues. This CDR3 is CATSRDGQGNSGEQFF. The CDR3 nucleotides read TGTGCCACCAGCAGAGATGGTCAGGGGAATTCGGGTGAGCAGTTCTTC.

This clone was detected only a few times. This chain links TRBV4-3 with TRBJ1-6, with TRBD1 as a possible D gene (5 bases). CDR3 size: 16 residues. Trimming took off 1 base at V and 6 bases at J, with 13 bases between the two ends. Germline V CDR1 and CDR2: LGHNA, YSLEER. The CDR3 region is CASSQVPGRGNSPLHF. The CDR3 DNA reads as TGCGCCAGCAGCCAAGTCCCGGGGAGGGGTAATTCACCCCTCCACTTT.

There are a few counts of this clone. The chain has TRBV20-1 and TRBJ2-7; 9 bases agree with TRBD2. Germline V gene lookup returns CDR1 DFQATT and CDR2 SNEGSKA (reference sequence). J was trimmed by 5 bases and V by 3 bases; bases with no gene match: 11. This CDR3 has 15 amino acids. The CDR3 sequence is CSASLPGLALDEQYF. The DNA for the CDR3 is TGCAGTGCTAGTCTACCGGGACTAGCACTGGACGAGCAGTACTTC.

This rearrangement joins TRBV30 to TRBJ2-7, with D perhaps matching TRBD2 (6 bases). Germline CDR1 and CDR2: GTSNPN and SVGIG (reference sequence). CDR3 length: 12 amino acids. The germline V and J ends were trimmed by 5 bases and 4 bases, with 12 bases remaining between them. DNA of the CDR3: TGTGCCTGGTCTAACCGGGGGTACGAGCAGTACTTC. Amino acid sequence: CAWSNRGYEQYF.

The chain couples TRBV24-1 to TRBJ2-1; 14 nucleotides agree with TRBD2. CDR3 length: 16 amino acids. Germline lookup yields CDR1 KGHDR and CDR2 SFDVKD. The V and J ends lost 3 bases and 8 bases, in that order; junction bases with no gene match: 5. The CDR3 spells CATSDGKTSGRDEQFF. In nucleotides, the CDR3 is TGTGCCACCAGTGATGGTAAGACTAGCGGGAGGGATGAGCAGTTCTTC.

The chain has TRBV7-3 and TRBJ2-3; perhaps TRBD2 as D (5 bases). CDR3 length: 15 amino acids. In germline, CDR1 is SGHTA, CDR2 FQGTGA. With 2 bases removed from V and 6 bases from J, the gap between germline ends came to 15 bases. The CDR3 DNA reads TGTGCCAGCAGCTTAGAGGGCCCCCCGGCCGATACGCAGTATTTT. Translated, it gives CASSLEGPPADTQYF. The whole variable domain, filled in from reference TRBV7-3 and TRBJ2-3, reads GAGVSQTPSNKVTEKGKYVELRCDPISGHTALYWYRQSLGQGPEFLIYFQGTGAADDSGLPNDRFFAVRPEGSVSTLKIQRTERGDSAVYLCASSLEGPPADTQYFGPGTRLTVL.

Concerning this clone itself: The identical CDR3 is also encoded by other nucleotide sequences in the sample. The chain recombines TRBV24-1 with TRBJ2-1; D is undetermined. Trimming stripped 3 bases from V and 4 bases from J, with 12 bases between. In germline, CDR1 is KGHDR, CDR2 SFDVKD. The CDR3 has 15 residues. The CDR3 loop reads CATSDPSGGYNEQFF. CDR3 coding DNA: TGTGCCACCAGTGATCCCAGTGGTGGTTACAATGAGCAGTTCTTC.

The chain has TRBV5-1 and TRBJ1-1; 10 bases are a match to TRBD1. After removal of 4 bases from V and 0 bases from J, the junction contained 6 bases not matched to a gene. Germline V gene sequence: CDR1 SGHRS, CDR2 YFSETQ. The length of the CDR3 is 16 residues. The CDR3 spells CASSTGTGVMNTEAFF. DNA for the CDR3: TGCGCCAGCAGCACCGGGACAGGGGTTATGAACACTGAAGCTTTCTTT.

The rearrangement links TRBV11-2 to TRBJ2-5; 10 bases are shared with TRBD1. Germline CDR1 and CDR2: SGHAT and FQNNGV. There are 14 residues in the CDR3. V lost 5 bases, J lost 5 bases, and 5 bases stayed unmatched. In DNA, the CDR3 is TGTGCCAGCAGCCCGACAGGGGGCTGGGAGACCCAGTACTTC. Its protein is CASSPTGGWETQYF.

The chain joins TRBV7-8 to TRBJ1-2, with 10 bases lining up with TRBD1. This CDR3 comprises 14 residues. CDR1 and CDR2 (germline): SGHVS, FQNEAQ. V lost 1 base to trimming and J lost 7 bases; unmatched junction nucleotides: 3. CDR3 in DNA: TGTGCCAGCAGCTTAGAGGGACAGGGGTCTGGCTACACCTTC. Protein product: CASSLEGQGSGYTF.

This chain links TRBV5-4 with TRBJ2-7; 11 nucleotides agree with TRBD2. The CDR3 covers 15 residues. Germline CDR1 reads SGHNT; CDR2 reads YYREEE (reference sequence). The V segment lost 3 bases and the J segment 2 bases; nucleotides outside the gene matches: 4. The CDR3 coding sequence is TGTGCCAGCAGCTCCGGGACTAGCGGCACCTACGAGCAGTACTTC. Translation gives CASSSGTSGTYEQYF. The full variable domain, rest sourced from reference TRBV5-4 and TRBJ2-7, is ETGVTQSPTHLIKTRGQQVTLRCSSQSGHNTVSWYQQALGQGPQFIFQYYREEENGRGNFPPRFSGLQFPNYSSELNVNALELDDSALYLCASSSGTSGTYEQYFGPGTRLTVT.

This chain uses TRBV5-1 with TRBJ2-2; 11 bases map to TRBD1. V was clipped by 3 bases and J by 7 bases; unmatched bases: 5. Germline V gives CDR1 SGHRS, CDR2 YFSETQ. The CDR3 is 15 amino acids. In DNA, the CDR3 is TGCGCCAGCAGCTACGGACAGGGGGCTTTCGGGGAGCTGTTTTTT. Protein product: CASSYGQGAFGELFF.

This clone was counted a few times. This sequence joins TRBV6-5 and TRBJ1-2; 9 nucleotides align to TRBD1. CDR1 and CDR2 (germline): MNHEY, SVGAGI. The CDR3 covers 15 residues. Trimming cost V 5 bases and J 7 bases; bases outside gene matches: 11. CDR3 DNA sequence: TGTGCCAGCAGTCGACAGGGGGAGGGCTATTTTGGCTACACCTTC. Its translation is CASSRQGEGYFGYTF.

The CDR3 sequence is CASSPGTSGWRETQYF. In DNA form, the CDR3 reads TGTGCCAGCAGCCCCGGGACTAGCGGATGGAGGGAGACCCAGTACTTC. This chain connects TRBV9 to TRBJ2-5; 11 nucleotides agree with TRBD2. V lost 4 bases to trimming and J lost 5 bases; unmatched junction nucleotides: 10. CDR3 length equals 16 residues. Germline lookup yields CDR1 SGDLS and CDR2 YYNGEE.

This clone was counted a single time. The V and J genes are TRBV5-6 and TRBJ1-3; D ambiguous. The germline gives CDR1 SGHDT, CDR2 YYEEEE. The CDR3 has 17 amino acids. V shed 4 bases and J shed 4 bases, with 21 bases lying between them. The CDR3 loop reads CASSPNHGPEGGNTIYF. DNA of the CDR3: TGTGCCAGCAGCCCAAACCACGGCCCAGAGGGAGGAAACACCATATATTTT.

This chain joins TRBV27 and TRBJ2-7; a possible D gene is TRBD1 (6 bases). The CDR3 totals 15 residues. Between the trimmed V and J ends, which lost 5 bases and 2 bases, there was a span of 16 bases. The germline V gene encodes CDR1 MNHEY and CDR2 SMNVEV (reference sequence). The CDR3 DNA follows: TGTGCCAGCAGTACAGGGCTTCTACGGACCTACGAGCAGTACTTC. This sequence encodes CASSTGLLRTYEQYF.

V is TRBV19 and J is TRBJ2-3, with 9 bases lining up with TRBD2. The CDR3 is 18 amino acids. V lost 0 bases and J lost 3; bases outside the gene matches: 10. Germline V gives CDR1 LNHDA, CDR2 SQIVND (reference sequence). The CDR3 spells CASSIDGGGGALTDTQYF. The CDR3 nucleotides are TGTGCCAGTAGTATAGATGGCGGCGGGGGGGCCTTAACAGATACGCAGTATTTT.

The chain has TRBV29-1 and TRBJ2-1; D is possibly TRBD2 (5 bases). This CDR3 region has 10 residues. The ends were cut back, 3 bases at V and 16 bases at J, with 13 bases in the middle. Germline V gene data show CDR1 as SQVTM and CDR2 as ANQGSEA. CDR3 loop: CSVDQRTLFF. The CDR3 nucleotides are TGCAGCGTTGATCAGCGGACTCTATTCTTC.

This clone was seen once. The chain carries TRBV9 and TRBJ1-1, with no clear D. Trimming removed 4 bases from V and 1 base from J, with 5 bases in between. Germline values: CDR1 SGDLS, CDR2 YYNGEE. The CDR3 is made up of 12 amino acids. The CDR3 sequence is CASSSWNTEAFF. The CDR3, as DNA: TGTGCCAGCAGCTCCTGGAACACTGAAGCTTTCTTT.

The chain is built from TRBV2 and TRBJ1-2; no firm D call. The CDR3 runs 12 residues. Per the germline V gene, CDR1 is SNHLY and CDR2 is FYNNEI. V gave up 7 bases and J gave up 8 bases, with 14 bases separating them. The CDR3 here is CASTSLGHGYTF. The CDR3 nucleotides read TGTGCCAGCACAAGCCTAGGTCACGGCTACACCTTC.